A single sample is the source of the 21 T cell receptor beta chains below, sequenced in a study of cytomegalovirus exposure and HLA in healthy donors. PCR involved 60 Vbeta and 13 Jbeta primers. Data came from immunoSEQ multiplex PCR; TCRdb stores just in-frame clones and leaves some out. This sample lists 150,000 or so clones; its ten largest clones have approximately 1.5%. The material sequenced was PBMCs. These receptors originate from a woman between 45 and 65 years old in good health and CMV-seronegative.

The chain combines TRBV19 with TRBJ1-5; no reliable D call. Trimming took 3 bases from V and 5 from J, leaving 17 bases between them. Germline V gene data show CDR1 as LNHDA and CDR2 as SQIVND (reference sequence). The CDR3 length is 16 residues. In nucleotides, the CDR3 is TGTGCCAGTAGTATTTCTGAGGGATGGGAATATCAGCCCCAGCATTTT. This gives the protein CASSISEGWEYQPQHF.

V gene TRBV7-2 combines with J gene TRBJ2-7, with D unresolved. In germline, CDR1 is SGHTA, CDR2 FQGNSA. Trimming cost V 1 base and J 5 bases, with 9 bases left between them. CDR3 length equals 13 residues. DNA for the CDR3: TGTGCCAGCAGCTTAGGAGGAGAGAACGAGCAGTACTTC. Translating it yields CASSLGGENEQYF.

V and J are TRBV30 and TRBJ2-1; a weak D match, TRBD1 (6 bases). There are 16 residues in the CDR3. The V end was cut by 0 bases, the J end by 0 bases, with 12 bases between. Germline values: CDR1 GTSNPN, CDR2 SVGIG (reference sequence). The CDR3 region has the DNA TGTGCCTGGAGTGTAGTGGGACAAAGCTCCTACAATGAGCAGTTCTTC. It codes for CAWSVVGQSSYNEQFF. Using reference TRBV30 and TRBJ2-1 for the parts outside the CDR3, the full variable domain is SQTIHQWPATLVQPVGSPLSLECTVEGTSNPNLYWYRQAAGRGLQLLFYSVGIGQISSEVPQNLSASRPQDRQFILSSKKLLLSDSGFYLCAWSVVGQSSYNEQFFGPGTRLTVL.

The chain carries TRBV6-5 and TRBJ1-2, with 9 bases aligning to TRBD1. Looked up from germline, CDR1 is MNHEY and CDR2 is SVGAGI. CDR3 length equals 14 residues. V lost 6 bases to trimming and J lost 4 bases; unmatched junction nucleotides: 6. The CDR3 here is CASRGQGVGYGYTF. Written as DNA, the CDR3 is TGTGCCAGCAGGGGACAGGGTGTTGGCTATGGCTACACCTTC.

The rearrangement links TRBV2 to TRBJ1-2; 9 bases align to TRBD1. Germline V CDR1 and CDR2: SNHLY, FYNNEI. CDR3 length: 14 residues. V was pared by 4 bases and J by 4 bases, with 4 bases of the junction left unmatched. This CDR3 reads CASSAQGASYGYTF. The DNA for the CDR3 is TGTGCCAGCAGTGCACAGGGGGCCTCCTATGGCTACACCTTC.

The genes are TRBV2 and TRBJ1-5, with TRBD1 as a possible D gene (5 bases). Per germline, CDR1 SNHLY and CDR2 FYNNEI. The V and J ends lost 9 bases and 9 bases respectively, with 18 bases between them. CDR3 length: 13 amino acids. The CDR3 nucleotides read TGTGCCAGATCCGGGACTCAAAACGGGCCCCAGCATTTT. Translated, it gives CARSGTQNGPQHF.

The chain has TRBV19 and TRBJ2-2; maybe TRBD1 (6 bases). Germline V lookup: CDR1 LNHDA, CDR2 SQIVND (reference sequence). This CDR3 region has 14 residues. Between the trimmed V and J ends, which lost 3 bases and 2 bases, there was a span of 7 bases. The CDR3 here is CASSIRGNTGELFF. CDR3 in DNA: TGTGCCAGTAGTATCAGGGGAAACACCGGGGAGCTGTTTTTT.

This sequence joins TRBV25-1 and TRBJ2-2, with D tentatively TRBD1 (6 bases). Germline V CDR1 and CDR2: MGHDK, SYGVNS. Trimming removed 10 bases from V and 7 bases from J, with 13 bases in between. This CDR3 is built from 12 residues. CDR3: CATRTGYGELFF. DNA for the CDR3: TGTGCCACCCGAACAGGGTACGGGGAGCTGTTTTTT.

The chain is built from TRBV4-3 and TRBJ1-1; 10 nucleotides align to TRBD1. V shed 4 bases, J shed 5 bases, and the junction held 7 bases outside the gene matches. The germline V gene has CDR1 LGHNA and CDR2 YSLEER. This CDR3 contains 15 residues. As DNA, the CDR3 is TGCGCCAGCAGCCGGGCCGGGACAGGGGTAACTGAAGCTTTCTTT. Residues: CASSRAGTGVTEAFF.

The rearrangement links TRBV30 to TRBJ1-3; tentative D call: TRBD1 (6 bases). Germline assignment: CDR1 GTSNPN and CDR2 SVGIG (reference sequence). The CDR3 covers 12 residues. With 7 bases removed from V and 3 bases from J, the gap between germline ends came to 10 bases. CDR3 region: CASTQGGNTIYF. DNA of the CDR3: TGTGCCTCAACACAGGGTGGAAACACCATATATTTT.

This chain connects TRBV30 to TRBJ2-5, with a tentative D call TRBD1 (5 bases). Deletions cut 3 bases from V and 2 bases from J, with 16 bases between. Germline V gene sequence: CDR1 GTSNPN, CDR2 SVGIG (reference sequence). CDR3 length equals 15 residues. CDR3 sequence: CAWSALTDRQETQYF. As DNA, the CDR3 is TGTGCCTGGAGCGCCTTGACAGACCGACAAGAGACCCAGTACTTC. The full variable domain, completed using reference TRBV30 and TRBJ2-5, is SQTIHQWPATLVQPVGSPLSLECTVEGTSNPNLYWYRQAAGRGLQLLFYSVGIGQISSEVPQNLSASRPQDRQFILSSKKLLLSDSGFYLCAWSALTDRQETQYFGPGTRLLVL.

The chain is built from TRBV18 and TRBJ2-2, with 8 bases aligning to TRBD1. V shed 3 bases, J shed 4 bases, and the junction held 4 bases outside the gene matches. Per the germline V gene, CDR1 is KGHSH and CDR2 is LQKENI. The CDR3 has 15 amino acids. CDR3: CASSPRTGSTGELFF. Written as DNA, the CDR3 is TGTGCCAGCTCACCCAGGACAGGGAGCACCGGGGAGCTGTTTTTT.

This rearrangement joins TRBV30 to TRBJ1-3; the D gene is possibly TRBD1 (6 bases). The germline gives CDR1 GTSNPN, CDR2 SVGIG (reference sequence). The CDR3 loop spans 15 amino acids. The V end lost 4 bases, the J end lost 0 bases, and 13 bases lay between the germline ends. In nucleotides, the CDR3 is TGTGCCTGGACCCTGGGACAACTCTCTGGAAACACCATATATTTT. This translates into CAWTLGQLSGNTIYF. The entire variable domain, with the rest obtained from reference TRBV30 and TRBJ1-3, is as follows: SQTIHQWPATLVQPVGSPLSLECTVEGTSNPNLYWYRQAAGRGLQLLFYSVGIGQISSEVPQNLSASRPQDRQFILSSKKLLLSDSGFYLCAWTLGQLSGNTIYFGEGSWLTVV.

This chain connects TRBV27 to TRBJ2-1; 7 nucleotides align to TRBD2. Germline trimming cut 6 bases from V and 9 bases from J; bases unmatched to any gene: 5. The CDR3 loop spans 12 amino acids. Germline V CDR1 and CDR2: MNHEY, SMNVEV (reference sequence). In DNA form, the CDR3 reads TGTGCCAGCAGCCGATGGGGGGGTGAGCAGTTCTTC. Amino acids: CASSRWGGEQFF.

The rearrangement joins TRBV10-2 to TRBJ2-7, with D possibly matching TRBD1 (6 bases). V was pared by 7 bases and J by 7 bases, with 23 bases between. CDR1 and CDR2 from the germline V gene are WSHSY and SAAADI. The CDR3 has 15 residues. The CDR3 reads CASTPDSESWGEQYF. As DNA, the CDR3 is TGCGCCAGCACTCCGGACAGCGAGTCTTGGGGGGAGCAGTACTTC.

The rearrangement links TRBV4-2 to TRBJ2-3, with D maybe TRBD1 (6 bases). The CDR3 runs to 12 residues. CDR1 and CDR2 from the germline V gene are LGHNA and YNFKEQ. V lost 3 bases, J lost 5 bases, and 6 bases lay in between. The CDR3 DNA is TGTGCCAGCAGCCACAGGGGAGATACGCAGTATTTT. Translated, it gives CASSHRGDTQYF.

J is TRBJ1-6 and V is TRBV7-9, with 8 bases lining up with TRBD1. The CDR3 sequence is 15 residues long. Germline-derived CDR1 and CDR2 are SEHNR and FQNEAQ (reference sequence). V dropped 5 bases and J dropped 5; count of bases not matched to a gene: 5. CDR3 DNA: TGTGCCAGCAGCGTCGGGACAGGAGATAATTCACCCCTCCACTTT. It is translated as CASSVGTGDNSPLHF.

CDR3 sequence: CASSVAGYEQYF. DNA for the CDR3: TGTGCCAGCAGCGTAGCGGGGTACGAGCAGTACTTC. The chain employs TRBV9 and TRBJ2-7; D possibly corresponds to TRBD2 (5 bases). CDR3 length: 12 amino acids. Germline CDR1 reads SGDLS; CDR2 reads YYNGEE. Trimming removed 0 bases at V and 4 bases at J, with 5 bases between.

The V and J genes are TRBV7-9 and TRBJ2-7, with TRBD1 identical over 8 bases. Unmatched junction bases numbered 2, after V lost 2 bases and J lost 2 bases. The CDR3 extends over 14 amino acids. CDR1 is SEHNR, CDR2 FQNEAQ, per germline (reference sequence). The CDR3 coding sequence is TGTGCCAGCAGCTTATCACAGGGGGCCTACGAGCAGTACTTC. This codes for CASSLSQGAYEQYF.

The V and J genes are TRBV6-1 and TRBJ1-1; possible D gene TRBD1, 6 bases. The CDR3 covers 16 residues. With 0 bases removed from V and 4 bases from J, the gap between germline ends came to 15 bases. Germline V gene sequence: CDR1 MNHNS, CDR2 SASEGT. The CDR3 protein is CASSEAKGRGSTEAFF. In DNA form, the CDR3 reads TGTGCCAGCAGTGAAGCGAAGGGCAGGGGAAGCACTGAAGCTTTCTTT.

This chain joins TRBV5-1 and TRBJ1-1; D is uncertain. With 4 bases removed from V and 4 bases from J, the gap between germline ends came to 14 bases. The CDR3 contains 14 residues. Germline loops: CDR1 SGHRS, CDR2 YFSETQ. CDR3: CASSPSPAGTEAFF. CDR3 sequence (DNA): TGCGCCAGCAGCCCCTCACCAGCAGGCACTGAAGCTTTCTTT.